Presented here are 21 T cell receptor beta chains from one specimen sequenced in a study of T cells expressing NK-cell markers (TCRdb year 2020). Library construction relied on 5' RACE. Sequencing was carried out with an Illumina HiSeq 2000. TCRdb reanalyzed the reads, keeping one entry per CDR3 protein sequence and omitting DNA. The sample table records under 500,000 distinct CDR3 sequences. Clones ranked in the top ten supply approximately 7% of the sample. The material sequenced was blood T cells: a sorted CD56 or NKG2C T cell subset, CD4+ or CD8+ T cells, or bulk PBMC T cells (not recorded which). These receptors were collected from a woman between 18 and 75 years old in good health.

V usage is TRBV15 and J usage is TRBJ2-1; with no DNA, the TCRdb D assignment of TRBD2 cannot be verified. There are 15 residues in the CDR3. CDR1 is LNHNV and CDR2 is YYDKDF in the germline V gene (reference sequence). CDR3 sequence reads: CATSRGLAGDVEQFF.

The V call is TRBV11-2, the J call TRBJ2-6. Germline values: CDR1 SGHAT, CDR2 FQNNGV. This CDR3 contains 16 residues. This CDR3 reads CASSIPQRAGANVLTF.

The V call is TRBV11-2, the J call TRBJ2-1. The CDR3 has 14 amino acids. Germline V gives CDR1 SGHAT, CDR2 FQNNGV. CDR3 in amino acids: CASSLTSWYNEQFF.

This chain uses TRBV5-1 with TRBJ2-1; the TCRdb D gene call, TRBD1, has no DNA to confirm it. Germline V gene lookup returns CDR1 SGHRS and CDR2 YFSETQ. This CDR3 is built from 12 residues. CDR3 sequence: CASSPGARGQFF.

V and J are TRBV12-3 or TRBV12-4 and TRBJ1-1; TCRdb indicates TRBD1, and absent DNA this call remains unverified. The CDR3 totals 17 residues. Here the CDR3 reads CASSHRPQGAGGTEAFF.

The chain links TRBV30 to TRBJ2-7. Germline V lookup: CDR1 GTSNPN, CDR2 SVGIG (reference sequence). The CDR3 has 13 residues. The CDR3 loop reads CAWRVPSSYEQYF.

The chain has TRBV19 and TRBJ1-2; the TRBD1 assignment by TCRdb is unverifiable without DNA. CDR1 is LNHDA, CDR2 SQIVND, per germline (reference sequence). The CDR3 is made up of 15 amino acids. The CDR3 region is CASSIGGQGIYGYTF.

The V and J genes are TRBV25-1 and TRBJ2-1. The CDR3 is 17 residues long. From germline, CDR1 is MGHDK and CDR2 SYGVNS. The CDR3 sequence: CASSEYEWLGTGNEQFF.

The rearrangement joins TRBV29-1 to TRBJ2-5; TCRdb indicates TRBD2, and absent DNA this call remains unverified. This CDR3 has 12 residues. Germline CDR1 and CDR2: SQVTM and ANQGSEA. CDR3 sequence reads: CSVEVSLETQYF.

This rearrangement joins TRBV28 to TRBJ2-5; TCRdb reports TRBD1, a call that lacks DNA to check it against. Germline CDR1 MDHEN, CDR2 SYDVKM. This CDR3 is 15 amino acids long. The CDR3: CASSLWSTGEETQYF.

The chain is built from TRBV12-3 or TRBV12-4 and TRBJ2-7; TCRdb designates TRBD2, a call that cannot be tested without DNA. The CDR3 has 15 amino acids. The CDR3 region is CASSWGLAGVYEQYF.

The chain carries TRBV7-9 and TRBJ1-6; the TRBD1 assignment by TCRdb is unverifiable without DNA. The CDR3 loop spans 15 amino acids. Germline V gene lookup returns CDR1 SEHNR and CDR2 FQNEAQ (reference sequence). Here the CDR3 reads CASSPGDRRLSPLHF. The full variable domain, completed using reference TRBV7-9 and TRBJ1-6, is DTGVSQNPRHKITKRGQNVTFRCDPISEHNRLYWYRQTLGQGPEFLTYFQNEAQLEKSRLLSDRFSAERPKGSFSTLEIQRTEQGDSAMYLCASSPGDRRLSPLHFGNGTRLTVT.

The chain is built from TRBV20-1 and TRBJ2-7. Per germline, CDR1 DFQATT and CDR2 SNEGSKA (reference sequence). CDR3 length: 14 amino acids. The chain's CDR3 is CSARTLTESYEQYF.

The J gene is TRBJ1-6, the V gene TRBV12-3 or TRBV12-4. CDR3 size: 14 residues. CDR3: CASSTRGADSPLHF.

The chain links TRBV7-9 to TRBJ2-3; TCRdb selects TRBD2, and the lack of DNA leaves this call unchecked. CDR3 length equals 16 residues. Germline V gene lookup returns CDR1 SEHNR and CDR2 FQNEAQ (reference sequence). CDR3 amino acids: CASSRGTSGPWDTQYF. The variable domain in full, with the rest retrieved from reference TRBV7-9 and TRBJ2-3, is DTGVSQNPRHKITKRGQNVTFRCDPISEHNRLYWYRQTLGQGPEFLTYFQNEAQLEKSRLLSDRFSAERPKGSFSTLEIQRTEQGDSAMYLCASSRGTSGPWDTQYFGPGTRLTVL.

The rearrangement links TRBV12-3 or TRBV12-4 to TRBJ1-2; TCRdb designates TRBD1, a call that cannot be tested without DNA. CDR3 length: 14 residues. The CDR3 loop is CASSSDREGYGYTF.

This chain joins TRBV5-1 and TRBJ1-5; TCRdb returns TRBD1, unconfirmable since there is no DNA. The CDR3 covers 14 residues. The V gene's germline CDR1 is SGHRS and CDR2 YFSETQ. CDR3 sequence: CASPGDHSNQPQHF.

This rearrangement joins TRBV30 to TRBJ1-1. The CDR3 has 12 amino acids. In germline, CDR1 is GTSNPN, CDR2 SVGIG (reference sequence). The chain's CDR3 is CAWGLTNTEAFF.

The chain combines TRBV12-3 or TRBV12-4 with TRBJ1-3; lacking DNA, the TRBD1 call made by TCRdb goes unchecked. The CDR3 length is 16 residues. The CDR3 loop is CASSFGSRGTGNTIYF.

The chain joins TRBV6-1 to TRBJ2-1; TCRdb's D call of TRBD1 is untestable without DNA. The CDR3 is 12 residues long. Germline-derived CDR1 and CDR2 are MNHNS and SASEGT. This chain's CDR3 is CASNQKGNEQFF.

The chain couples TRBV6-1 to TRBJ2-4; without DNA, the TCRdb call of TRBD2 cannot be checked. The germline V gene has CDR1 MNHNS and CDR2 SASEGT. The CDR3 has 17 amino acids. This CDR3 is CASSKLPTGLAGGMGYF.